Below, one TCR beta chain is given with its context. The target antigen is unknown. Per the germline V gene, CDR1 is WNHNN and CDR2 is SYGVQD (reference sequence). The trim removed 0 bases at V and 1 base at J, leaving 9 bases unmatched. The CDR3 is 19 residues long. This specimen belongs to a study of identical twins. Regarding the study as a whole: Invariant cells of the MAIT and iNKT types might have partly distorted the zero-insertion analyses. Insertion counts were lower in abundant cord blood beta clonotypes, a trend that memory repertoires did not show.

With template switching, a universal primer site was added, and the cDNA carried unique molecular identifiers. TCRdb re-derived calls from the 5' RACE reads in MiXCR, one entry per CDR3 protein. The sample records hundreds of thousands of distinct CDR3 sequences, roughly an eighth being singletons. These data also formed part of another study, on yellow fever vaccine responses in identical twins.

The chain employs TRBV10-1 and TRBJ2-1; 10 nucleotides match TRBD2. The source is a woman aged 18 to 35 in good health. The specimen was CD8+ T cells sorted from blood. The CDR3 here is CASSESFQREGWSYNEQFF. The CDR3 coding sequence is TGCGCCAGCAGTGAGTCCTTTCAGCGGGAGGGCTGGTCCTACAATGAGCAGTTCTTC.